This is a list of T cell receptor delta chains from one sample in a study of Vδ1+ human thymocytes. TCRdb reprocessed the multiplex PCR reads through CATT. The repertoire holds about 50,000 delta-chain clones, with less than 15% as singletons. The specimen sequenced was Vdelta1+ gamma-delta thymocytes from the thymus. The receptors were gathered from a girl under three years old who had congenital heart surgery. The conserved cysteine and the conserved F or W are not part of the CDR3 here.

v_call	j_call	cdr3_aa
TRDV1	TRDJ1	ALGIKTWGIRPYTDKLI
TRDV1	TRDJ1	ALGELGRESDKLI
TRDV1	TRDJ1	ALGESGIKSSLGDSFI
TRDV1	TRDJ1	ALGEGPSYRRKGGFTDKLI
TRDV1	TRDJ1	ALQCGYSTDKLI
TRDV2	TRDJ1	ACVFWGYLPDKLI
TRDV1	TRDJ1	ALGEGGYADKLI
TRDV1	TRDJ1	ALGELRISLTDKLI
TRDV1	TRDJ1	ALGELRGGAPLGNSYTDKLI
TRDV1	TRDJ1	ALGERTVPYLRSGRPNTDKLI
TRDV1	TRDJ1	ALGVISLLGDKVDKLI
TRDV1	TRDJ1	ALGELGYLLKHTDKLI
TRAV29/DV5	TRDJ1	AASADPTHEPTGGYERDKLI
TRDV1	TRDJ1	ALGEQGNLGDTYTDKLI
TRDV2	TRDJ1	ACDTGGITDKLI
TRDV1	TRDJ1	ALGEDKTFLPFTGGYAGKLI
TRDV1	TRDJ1	ALGEFLLGDSLDTDKLI
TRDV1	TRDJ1	ALGERPSLGLPHWGSQAKQYTDKLI
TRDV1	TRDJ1	ALGERWGTDKLI
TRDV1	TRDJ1	ALGPLLLGGYGGDKLI
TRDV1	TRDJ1	ALGELCPHTTGEYTDKLI
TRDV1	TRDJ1	ALGEPPPTRGDTALYTDKLI
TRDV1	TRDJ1	ALGEGSLNTDKLI
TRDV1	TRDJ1	ALGEPDYPLLLLGDSKADKLI
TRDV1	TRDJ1	ALGELALGGVHPWGDYTDKLI
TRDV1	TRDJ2	ALGDRSRVLGDHTAQLF
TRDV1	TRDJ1	ALGEHPLFPTLLGGYTDKLI